This TCR beta chain is drawn from a study of T cells after yellow fever vaccination. TCRdb recomputed calls from the 5' RACE reads with MiXCR, one row per CDR3 protein. The table has around 330,000 distinct CDR3 sequences, 3% to 4.5% seen once. This clonotype was picked up many times. V lost 0 bases and J 9 bases, leaving 18 bases between the germline ends. The CDR3 sequence is 15 residues long. Germline V lookup: CDR1 SQVTM, CDR2 ANQGSEA. This specimen consisted of PBMCs, obtained on the day of the yellow fever booster vaccination. The TCR comes from a man younger than 35 who received the YFV17D yellow fever vaccine. The chain combines TRBV29-1 with TRBJ1-5, with D unresolved. The DNA for the CDR3 is TGCAGCGTTGAAGATAGTGACAAGGCTGGGCGGCCCCAGCATTTT. As protein: CSVEDSDKAGRPQHF.